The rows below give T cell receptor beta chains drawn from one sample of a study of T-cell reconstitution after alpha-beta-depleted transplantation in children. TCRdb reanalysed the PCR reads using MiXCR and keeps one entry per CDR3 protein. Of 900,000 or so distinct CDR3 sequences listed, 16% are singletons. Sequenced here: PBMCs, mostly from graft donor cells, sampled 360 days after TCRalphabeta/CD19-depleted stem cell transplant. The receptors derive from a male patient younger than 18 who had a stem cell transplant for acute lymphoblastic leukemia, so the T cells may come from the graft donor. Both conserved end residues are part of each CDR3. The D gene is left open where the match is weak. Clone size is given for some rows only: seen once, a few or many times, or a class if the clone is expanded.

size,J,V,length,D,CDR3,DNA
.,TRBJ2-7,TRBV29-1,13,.,CSVHWTGGYEQYF,TGCAGCGTCCATTGGACTGGGGGCTACGAGCAGTACTTC
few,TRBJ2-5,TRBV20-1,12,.,CSARDLQETQYF,TGCAGTGCTAGGGACCTCCAAGAGACCCAGTACTTC
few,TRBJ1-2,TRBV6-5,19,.,CASSYSRPFTSIANYGYTF,TGTGCCAGCAGTTACTCGAGGCCTTTTACCTCTATAGCTAACTATGGCTACACCTTC
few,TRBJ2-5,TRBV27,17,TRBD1,CASSLRLQGAIQETQYF,TGTGCCAGCAGTCTTCGCCTACAGGGGGCAATCCAAGAGACCCAGTACTTC
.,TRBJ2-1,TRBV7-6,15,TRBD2,CASSLSSGPYNEQFF,TGTGCCAGCAGCTTAAGTAGCGGGCCATACAATGAGCAGTTCTTC
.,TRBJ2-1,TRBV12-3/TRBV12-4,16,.,CASSLYGASSYNEQFF,TGTGCCAGCAGTTTGTACGGGGCGAGCTCCTACAATGAGCAGTTCTTC
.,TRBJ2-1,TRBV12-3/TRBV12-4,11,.,CASSFRTAPFF,TGTGCCAGCAGTTTTCGGACCGCCCCGTTCTTC
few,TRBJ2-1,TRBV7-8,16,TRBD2,CASRLRAREGLYEQFF,TGTGCCAGCAGACTGAGAGCCCGGGAGGGCCTCTATGAGCAGTTCTTC
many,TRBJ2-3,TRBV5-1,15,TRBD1,CASSWTGYGTDTQYF,TGCGCCAGCAGCTGGACAGGTTACGGCACAGATACGCAGTATTTT
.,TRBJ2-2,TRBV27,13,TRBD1,CASSIQGTGELFF,TGTGCCAGCAGTATACAGGGGACCGGGGAGCTGTTTTTT